This is a list of T cell receptor beta chains from one sample in a study of T cell repertoires in cytomegalovirus infection. These receptors lack a known antigen. Each CDR3 protein gets one entry after TCRdb re-called the reads with MiXCR. The sample lists some 700,000 distinct CDR3 sequences, 33% seen once, with about 20% in the top ten. The sample here was cultured PBMCs, taken from culture after CMV antigen stimulation. The source is a human donor in good health (CMV status not recorded). Some clones in this sample may be carry-over from other donors' samples. Each CDR3 is given with its conserved first and last residue. D genes are given only for firm matches. Not every row has a clone size; where given, it reads once, few, many or a size class.

V	J	size	D	DNA	CDR3
TRBV6-6	TRBJ2-5	once	TRBD2	TGTGCCAGCAGTGCAATGGGACTAGGGGCCCAGTACTTC	CASSAMGLGAQYF
TRBV7-2	TRBJ2-5	many	TRBD2	TGTGCCAGCAGCTTAGTGGGGACTAGGGAAGAGACCCAGTACTTC	CASSLVGTREETQYF
TRBV2	TRBJ1-2	NA	NA	TGTGCCAGCAGTGACGGCGATCGACGCTACACCTTC	CASSDGDRRYTF
TRBV7-1	TRBJ1-1	NA	NA	TGTGCCAGCAGCGACGGGGGGCTTGGTGAAGCTTTCTTT	CASSDGGLGEAFF
TRBV7-2	TRBJ2-7	many	TRBD2	TGTGCCAGCAGCTCGCTAGCGGGGCCCTACGAGCAGTACTTC	CASSSLAGPYEQYF
TRBV20-1	TRBJ2-1	few	TRBD2	TGCAGTGCTCCCCGGGGGGGCAATGAGCAGTTCTTC	CSAPRGGNEQFF
TRBV12-5	TRBJ2-1	NA	TRBD2	TGTGCTAGTGGTCCCTCGGGACTAGCGGGAGCTGAGCAGTTCTTC	CASGPSGLAGAEQFF
TRBV28	TRBJ2-3	few	TRBD1	TGTGCCAGCAGTTCGGGACAGCGCACAGATACGCAGTATTTT	CASSSGQRTDTQYF
TRBV7-9	TRBJ2-7	NA	NA	TGTGCCAGCAGCCCCGGACTCCGCTCCTACGAGCAGTACTTC	CASSPGLRSYEQYF
TRBV10-3	TRBJ1-1	NA	NA	TGTGCCATCAGTGAACCGGGCGGCACTGAAGCTTTCTTT	CAISEPGGTEAFF
TRBV5-6	TRBJ2-1	NA	NA	TGTGCCAGCAGCCCCCCTGGAAGGCGGTCCTACAATGAGCAGTTCTTC	CASSPPGRRSYNEQFF
TRBV7-9	TRBJ2-1	NA	NA	TGTGCCAGCAGGTTGGGACAAGTAAATGAGCAGTTCTTC	CASRLGQVNEQFF
TRBV3-1	TRBJ2-7	once	NA	TGTGCCAGCAGCCAAGTCGGACAGCCAACCTACGAGCAGTACTTC	CASSQVGQPTYEQYF
TRBV7-2	TRBJ1-4	NA	NA	TGTGCCAGCAGCTATAGACAGGTGGACGAAAAACTGTTTTTT	CASSYRQVDEKLFF
TRBV7-2	TRBJ1-3	few	NA	TGTGCCAGCAGCTTACTTGCGGCGGGGTCTGGAAACACCATATATTTT	CASSLLAAGSGNTIYF
TRBV6-2/TRBV6-3	TRBJ1-1	NA	NA	TGTGCCAGCAGTTACCCCCGGACAGTGAACACTGAAGCTTTCTTT	CASSYPRTVNTEAFF
TRBV11-2	TRBJ1-1	few	NA	TGTGCCAGCAGCCCGGGAGGGGTCCGGCGAGCTTTCTTT	CASSPGGVRRAFF
TRBV10-3	TRBJ1-1	few	NA	TGTGCCATCAGTGAGAGCGGCATGAACACTGAAGCTTTCTTT	CAISESGMNTEAFF
TRBV19	TRBJ2-1	few	TRBD1	TGTGCCAGACTCACAGGGGCCCTCCGGGTAGACAATGAGCAGTTCTTC	CARLTGALRVDNEQFF
TRBV20-1	TRBJ1-1	once	NA	TGCAGTGCCCAGATCTTGCACACTGAAGCTTTCTTT	CSAQILHTEAFF
TRBV28	TRBJ2-6	NA	NA	TGTGCCAGCAGGGGCGACAGCCCAAAAGCAGTAGCCAACGTCCTGACTTTC	CASRGDSPKAVANVLTF
TRBV7-2	TRBJ2-1	NA	NA	TGTGCCAGCAGCTTAGCGCCCCTTGGCTCACAGGTCGCCAATGAGCAGTTCTTC	CASSLAPLGSQVANEQFF
TRBV6-1	TRBJ2-5	NA	NA	TGTGCCAGCAGTGAATTTTTGGGGCAAGAGACCCAGTACTTC	CASSEFLGQETQYF
TRBV20-1	TRBJ2-3	NA	TRBD2	TGCAGTGCTAGACCCCGGGGGGGCCGAGCTAATACGCAGTATTTT	CSARPRGGRANTQYF
TRBV2	TRBJ1-2	few	NA	TGTGCCAGCAGTTGGGACGGGACCTATGGCTACACCTTC	CASSWDGTYGYTF
TRBV7-9	TRBJ1-4	few	NA	TGTGCCAGCAGCTTAGTCACTAATGAAAAACTGTTTTTT	CASSLVTNEKLFF
TRBV7-4	TRBJ1-3	few	NA	TGTGCCAGCATGGGGGGCTCTGGAAACACCATATATTTT	CASMGGSGNTIYF
TRBV27	TRBJ2-7	NA	NA	TGTGCCAGCAGTTTAATGGTCAGGACCGAGCAGTACTTC	CASSLMVRTEQYF
TRBV10-3	TRBJ2-7	NA	NA	TGTGCCATCAGTGAGTCTCGGGGATTGTCCTACGAGCAGTACTTC	CAISESRGLSYEQYF
TRBV6-2/TRBV6-3	TRBJ2-7	NA	NA	TGTGCCAGCAGTTACGTAGCTTACGAGCAGTACTTC	CASSYVAYEQYF
TRBV11-2	TRBJ2-7	NA	TRBD1	TGTGCCAGCAGCTTAGGGGGGACAGGGAGAATTGTGTACGGCTTCGGCTCCTACGAGCAGTACTTC	CASSLGGTGRIVYGFGSYEQYF
TRBV12-3/TRBV12-4	TRBJ2-1	NA	TRBD2	TGTGCCAGCGCTAATGCTCCGGGACTAGCGGGGGAGGGCTACAATGAGCAGTTCTTC	CASANAPGLAGEGYNEQFF
TRBV7-8	TRBJ2-5	NA	NA	TGTGCCAGCAGCGCTTACCCAAAAAAAGAGACCCAGTACTTC	CASSAYPKKETQYF